The present entry profiles one T cell receptor beta chain with its context. This record belongs to a study of blood T cell repertoires in COVID-19. On the study more broadly: The origin of the acute and convalescent COVID-19 samples was the United States, Italy and Spain. T cells, B-cell-depleted T cells, or PBMCs supplied cDNA or gDNA.

Authors' methods: The assay estimated nucleated cells by amplifying reference gene primers. Sequenced by immunoSEQ multiplex PCR; TCRdb stores in-frame clones only, minus some. That table is the source of V, J and clone size, and D and trimming were worked out from the DNA. The data show approximately 74,000 clones, 70% to 90% seen once. Per the germline V gene, CDR1 is SGHKS and CDR2 is YYEKEE (reference sequence). The CDR3 consists of 16 residues. Trimming removed 2 bases from V and 6 bases from J; junction bases left unmatched: 10. This receptor was taken from a woman aged 60 to 75 with acute or convalescent COVID-19. Material: peripheral blood. The rearrangement links TRBV5-5 to TRBJ1-2; 10 nucleotides line up with TRBD1. The CDR3 is CASSFRQGASADGYTF. The CDR3 bases are TGTGCCAGCAGCTTCCGACAGGGGGCTTCAGCGGATGGCTACACCTTC.